Shown below are 27 T cell receptor beta chains from a single sample sequenced in a study of CD8 T cells in ankylosing spondylitis. MiXCR, run by TCRdb on the 5' RACE reads, gives a single entry per CDR3 protein. The profile shows about 150,000 distinct CDR3 sequences, 40% to 50% of them singletons. Sequenced: synovial fluid, either unsorted or a sorted T cell fraction (not recorded which). Receptors were obtained from a male donor with ankylosing spondylitis.

The chain is built from TRBV20-1 and TRBJ2-3; 10 bases align to TRBD2. Germline CDR1 and CDR2: DFQATT and SNEGSKA (reference sequence). The CDR3 consists of 16 residues. The V gene end was trimmed by 4 bases and the J gene end by 0 bases; junction bases not matched to a gene: 7. For the CDR3, the DNA is TGCAGTGCTATTCTAGCGGGGGTCCCTAGCACAGATACGCAGTATTTT. As protein: CSAILAGVPSTDTQYF.

In its sample, this clonotype was seen a few times. V and J are TRBV4-3 and TRBJ2-1; the match to TRBD2 covers 7 bases. This CDR3 has 15 residues. The germline V gene has CDR1 LGHNA and CDR2 YSLEER. The V segment lost 4 bases and the J segment 0 bases; nucleotides outside the gene matches: 3. DNA for the CDR3: TGCGCCAGCAGCCTAAGCGGGAACTCCTACAATGAGCAGTTCTTC. Protein: CASSLSGNSYNEQFF.

This clonotype was seen a handful of times. This chain links TRBV4-1 with TRBJ1-1; unclear D gene. V lost 1 base, J lost 5 bases, and 11 bases lay in between. The V gene's germline CDR1 is MGHRA and CDR2 YSYEKL. This CDR3 has 14 residues. The CDR3 DNA is TGCGCCAGCAGCCAAGTGCGGTCCTGGACTGAAGCTTTCTTT. As protein: CASSQVRSWTEAFF.

The CDR3, as DNA: TGTGCCAGCAGCAAACTAGCTTATGAGCAGTTCTTC. Encoded protein: CASSKLAYEQFF. The chain couples TRBV2 to TRBJ2-1, with a tentative D call TRBD2 (6 bases). The CDR3 has 12 amino acids. Germline CDR1 SNHLY, CDR2 FYNNEI. Trimming stripped 6 bases from V and 8 bases from J, with 11 bases between.

The table lists this clonotype with a count of one. The chain has TRBV27 and TRBJ2-1; D is perhaps TRBD1 (6 bases). The CDR3 runs to 15 residues. Trimming cost V 2 bases and J 1 base, with 9 bases left between them. The germline CDR1 and CDR2 sequences are MNHEY and SMNVEV (reference sequence). DNA of the CDR3: TGTGCCAGCAGTTTACTGGACAGATCCTACAATGAGCAGTTCTTC. It is translated as CASSLLDRSYNEQFF.

The rearrangement uses TRBV13 and TRBJ1-2, with D unclear. The CDR3 covers 14 residues. Germline-derived CDR1 and CDR2 are PRHDT and FYEKMQ (reference sequence). V was clipped by 5 bases and J by 4 bases, with 14 bases between them. The CDR3 reads CASSPRVTTYGYTF. In nucleotides, the CDR3 is TGTGCCAGCAGCCCACGGGTGACCACCTATGGCTACACCTTC. The variable domain in full, completed from reference TRBV13 and TRBJ1-2, reads AAGVIQSPRHLIKEKRETATLKCYPIPRHDTVYWYQQGPGQDPQFLISFYEKMQSDKGSIPDRFSAQQFSDYHSELNMSSLELGDSALYFCASSPRVTTYGYTFGSGTRLTVV.

This clonotype has only one observation. The rearrangement joins TRBV7-6 to TRBJ2-1; tentatively, D is TRBD1 or TRBD2 (5 bases each). The CDR3 runs to 17 residues. The V and J ends lost 1 base and 3 bases respectively, with 16 bases between them. Germline V lookup: CDR1 SGHVS, CDR2 FNYEAQ. CDR3 region: CASSLVTEGLFYNEQFF. In DNA form, the CDR3 reads TGTGCCAGCAGCTTAGTCACAGAGGGGTTATTCTACAATGAGCAGTTCTTC.

This clonotype was seen once. This chain joins TRBV12-3 or TRBV12-4 and TRBJ2-3; 9 nucleotides agree with TRBD1. V shed 4 bases, J shed 6 bases, and the junction held 2 bases outside the gene matches. The CDR3 is made up of 13 amino acids. CDR3 loop: CASSWTGADTQYF. CDR3 sequence (DNA): TGTGCCAGCAGTTGGACAGGGGCCGATACGCAGTATTTT.

V gene TRBV4-3 combines with J gene TRBJ2-5; D is possibly TRBD1 (7 bases). There are 14 residues in the CDR3. Germline V gives CDR1 LGHNA, CDR2 YSLEER. Trimming removed 1 base from V and 5 bases from J, with 11 bases in between. As DNA, the CDR3 is TGCGCCAGCAGCCAAGTATCAGGGGGGGAGACCCAGTACTTC. Its protein is CASSQVSGGETQYF.

This clonotype appeared a few times. The chain has TRBV4-2 and TRBJ2-1; 8 positions agree with TRBD2. This CDR3 spans 15 amino acids. CDR1 and CDR2 from the germline V gene are LGHNA and YNFKEQ. The V segment lost 4 bases and the J segment 9 bases; nucleotides outside the gene matches: 11. In nucleotides, the CDR3 is TGTGCCAGCAGCCGCAATAGCGGGATAGGGACTGAGCAGTTCTTC. As protein: CASSRNSGIGTEQFF.

This rearrangement joins TRBV18 to TRBJ2-3; TRBD2 agrees at 8 bases. V lost 0 bases and J lost 5; bases outside the gene matches: 1. Germline CDR1 reads KGHSH; CDR2 reads LQKENI. The CDR3 is 14 residues long. The DNA for the CDR3 is TGTGCCAGCTCACCACCGCTAGCGGGAGATACGCAGTATTTT. Amino acids: CASSPPLAGDTQYF.

The chain recombines TRBV18 with TRBJ1-2; D may be TRBD1 (6 bases). The ends were cut back, 1 base at V and 4 bases at J, with 13 bases in the middle. CDR3 length: 15 residues. CDR1 and CDR2 (germline): KGHSH, LQKENI. The CDR3 DNA follows: TGTGCCAGCTCACCACAGGGGGTGGCGTTCTATGGCTACACCTTC. Encoded protein: CASSPQGVAFYGYTF.

The chain links TRBV10-3 to TRBJ1-1, with D unresolved. The germline V gene has CDR1 ENHRY and CDR2 SYGVKD. V shed 0 bases and J shed 1 base, with 12 bases lying between them. The CDR3 covers 16 residues. CDR3 protein: CAISESRPPANTEAFF. DNA for the CDR3: TGTGCCATCAGTGAGTCTCGGCCCCCCGCGAACACTGAAGCTTTCTTT.

This clonotype was picked up a small number of times. This chain connects TRBV11-3 to TRBJ1-1, with TRBD1 as a possible D gene (5 bases). CDR3 size: 16 residues. Germline values: CDR1 SGHNT, CDR2 YENEEA. Trimming cost V 4 bases and J 4 bases, with 19 bases left between them. The CDR3 sequence: CASSSPGRVRGTEAFF. The CDR3 region has the DNA TGTGCCAGCAGCTCGCCGGGACGGGTTCGAGGCACTGAAGCTTTCTTT.

The chain combines TRBV5-1 with TRBJ2-7; 7 bases align to TRBD2. CDR3 length equals 15 residues. J was trimmed by 2 bases and V by 1 base; bases with no gene match: 6. CDR1 SGHRS and CDR2 YFSETQ come from the germline V gene. This CDR3 reads CASSLWAGVPYEQYF. Here the CDR3 DNA reads TGCGCCAGCAGCTTGTGGGCGGGGGTTCCCTACGAGCAGTACTTC. Combining the CDR3 with reference TRBV5-1 and TRBJ2-7 gives the whole variable domain KAGVTQTPRYLIKTRGQQVTLSCSPISGHRSVSWYQQTPGQGLQFLFEYFSETQRNKGNFPGRFSGRQFSNSRSEMNVSTLELGDSALYLCASSLWAGVPYEQYFGPGTRLTVT.

The rearrangement joins TRBV28 to TRBJ2-3, with 9 bases fitting TRBD2. The germline V gene has CDR1 MDHEN and CDR2 SYDVKM. The CDR3 consists of 16 residues. Trimming took 3 bases from V and 2 from J; bases not matched to a gene: 6. The CDR3 nucleotides are TGTGCCAGCAGTTTTCTCCTAGCGGGACTCACAGATACGCAGTATTTT. This translates into CASSFLLAGLTDTQYF.

V gene TRBV12-3 or TRBV12-4 combines with J gene TRBJ1-1; 10 bases agree with TRBD1. The J segment lost 7 bases and the V segment lost 7 bases, leaving 3 bases of the junction unmatched. The CDR3 has 12 residues. CDR3 region: CASTWDRGEAFF. The CDR3 coding sequence is TGTGCCAGCACCTGGGACAGGGGTGAAGCTTTCTTT.

The rearrangement links TRBV29-1 to TRBJ2-3, with D perhaps matching TRBD2 (5 bases). CDR3 length: 16 amino acids. Trimming removed 8 bases from V and 0 bases from J, with 21 bases in between. CDR1 and CDR2 (germline): SQVTM, ANQGSEA. CDR3 sequence reads: CSWQEEYLGSTDTQYF. DNA of the CDR3: TGCAGCTGGCAGGAGGAGTACTTGGGTAGCACAGATACGCAGTATTTT.

V and J are TRBV24-1 and TRBJ1-3, with D tentatively TRBD1 (5 bases). From germline, CDR1 is KGHDR and CDR2 SFDVKD. Trimming removed 0 bases from V and 5 bases from J, with 10 bases in between. The CDR3 is 15 residues long. In DNA, the CDR3 is TGTGCCACCAGTGATTTGCAGGGTACGAGAAACACCATATATTTT. Translating it yields CATSDLQGTRNTIYF.

This chain joins TRBV27 and TRBJ1-1, with 10 bases identical to TRBD1. With V trimmed by 5 bases and J by 11 bases, 8 bases remained unmatched. Looked up from germline, CDR1 is MNHEY and CDR2 is SMNVEV (reference sequence). This CDR3 comprises 13 residues. CDR3 loop: CASSGLTGGSAFF. DNA for the CDR3: TGTGCCAGCAGTGGCCTGACAGGGGGCTCGGCTTTCTTT.

This clonotype has a handful of counts. CDR3 coding DNA: TGTGCCATCAGTGGGGGACTCTCCTACGAGCAGTACTTC. It specifies CAISGGLSYEQYF. The rearrangement links TRBV10-3 to TRBJ2-7; a weak D match, TRBD2 (6 bases). V was trimmed by 4 bases and J by 0 bases, leaving 7 bases between them. CDR1 ENHRY and CDR2 SYGVKD come from the germline V gene. The CDR3 totals 13 residues.

This clonotype was observed a handful of times. The gene calls are TRBV5-1 and TRBJ2-1; D remains unclear. V lost 6 bases and J lost 3, with 13 bases in between. The germline CDR1 and CDR2 sequences are SGHRS and YFSETQ. The CDR3 length is 14 residues. CDR3 loop: CASTDTINYNEQFF. The CDR3, as DNA: TGCGCCAGCACCGACACGATCAACTACAATGAGCAGTTCTTC.

V usage is TRBV27 and J usage is TRBJ1-1; D is ambiguous. The CDR3 runs 14 residues. Trimming stripped 3 bases from V and 1 base from J, with 9 bases between. Germline CDR1 is MNHEY and CDR2 is SMNVEV (reference sequence). The CDR3, as DNA: TGTGCCAGCAGTTTCCAGGCAACGAACACTGAAGCTTTCTTT. This codes for CASSFQATNTEAFF.

This chain links TRBV11-2 with TRBJ1-1, with 7 bases aligning to TRBD1. The length of the CDR3 is 14 residues. Germline V gene lookup returns CDR1 SGHAT and CDR2 FQNNGV. V trimming: 5 bases; J trimming: 2 bases; junction bases outside the gene matches: 5. The DNA for the CDR3 is TGTGCCAGCAGCCACGGGACAGAAAACACTGAAGCTTTCTTT. It is translated as CASSHGTENTEAFF.

The genes are TRBV5-1 and TRBJ1-1, with 9 bases identical to TRBD1. Trimming took 1 base from V and 0 from J; bases not matched to a gene: 10. This CDR3 is 18 amino acids long. Germline V CDR1 and CDR2: SGHRS, YFSETQ. The CDR3 DNA follows: TGCGCCAGCAGCTTGTGGACAGGGGCAATCACTTTGAACACTGAAGCTTTCTTT. It is translated as CASSLWTGAITLNTEAFF.

The chain uses TRBV7-9 and TRBJ2-1; 8 positions agree with TRBD2. CDR1 is SEHNR and CDR2 is FQNEAQ in the germline V gene (reference sequence). This CDR3 is 15 amino acids long. V trimming: 5 bases; J trimming: 6 bases; junction bases outside the gene matches: 9. The chain's CDR3 is CASSPGGGTGNEQFF. CDR3 sequence (DNA): TGTGCCAGCAGCCCCGGGGGGGGTACCGGCAATGAGCAGTTCTTC.

This clonotype has more than one count but fewer than ten. The chain recombines TRBV4-1 with TRBJ2-7; tentatively, D is TRBD2 (5 bases). Germline CDR1 reads MGHRA; CDR2 reads YSYEKL. The CDR3 runs to 15 residues. Trimming left V 0 bases short and J 3 bases short, with 12 bases between. CDR3 sequence (DNA): TGCGCCAGCAGCCAAGATCGGCTAGCAGGCTACGAGCAGTACTTC. Protein: CASSQDRLAGYEQYF.